The clone carrying this TCR beta chain was recorded a few times. Antigen unknown. 5'RACE template switching added a universal primer site and UMIs to TCR cDNA. TCRdb re-called the 5' RACE reads through MiXCR, storing one row per CDR3 protein. The repertoire holds about 240,000 distinct CDR3 sequences, with more than 3.5% as singletons. The data originate from a study of T cells after yellow fever vaccination. For the study at large: Any fraction with a low cell number was prepared using SMART-Seq v4 Ultra Low Input.

Germline V gene sequence: CDR1 LNHDA, CDR2 SQIVND (reference sequence). Trimming left V 9 bases short and J 9 bases short, with 17 bases between. This CDR3 is built from 12 residues. Study-wide results and caveats: Though weaker, the secondary response peaked faster, on day 5 versus 15.

The sample in question was PBMCs, obtained 15 days after the yellow fever booster vaccination. The chain joins TRBV19 to TRBJ1-1; D is undetermined. The sequence came from a man aged 18 to 29 who received the YFV17D yellow fever vaccine. The CDR3 reads CARWSGLRQAFF. CDR3 DNA: TGTGCCAGGTGGTCAGGTCTCCGACAAGCTTTCTTT.